These 4 T cell receptor beta chains originate from one sample sequenced in a study of blood T cells in healthy people across ages. A second about 7 to 12 cycle PCR used barcoded and J-beta primers. One entry per CDR3 protein, called by TCRdb with MiXCR from the 5' RACE reads. The table records about 670,000 distinct CDR3 sequences, roughly half of them present only once. Material: blood. The receptors stem from a woman of 80 years or more in good health.

A remark on this clonotype: With a much larger clone just one base away, this may be a read error. V gene TRBV6-5 combines with J gene TRBJ2-4; 8 bases fit TRBD1. Near its end, the DNA agrees better with TRBJ2-7, so the J call may be wrong. CDR3 length: 14 residues. Germline V gene data show CDR1 as MNHEY and CDR2 as SVGAGI. The CDR3 spells CASSDSTGGYEQYF. As DNA, the CDR3 is TGTGCCAGCAGTGACTCTACAGGGGGCTACGAGCAGTACTTC.

This clonotype was found a few times. The chain combines TRBV14 with TRBJ2-1, with 12 bases that match TRBD2. The CDR3 runs to 17 residues. CDR1 is SGHDN and CDR2 is FVKESK in the germline V gene. V shed 0 bases and J 6 bases; nucleotides not matched to a gene: 6. The CDR3 DNA reads TGTGCCAGCAGCCAAGATCCGACTAGCGGGAGATCCAATGAGCAGTTCTTC. Translating gives CASSQDPTSGRSNEQFF.

A few counts support this clonotype. V usage is TRBV28 and J usage is TRBJ2-4, with 14 positions matching TRBD2. The J call is in doubt because the DNA end fits TRBJ2-7 better. CDR1 and CDR2 from the germline V gene are MDHEN and SYDVKM. The CDR3 extends over 15 amino acids. CDR3 in amino acids: CASSQTSGRGGEQYF. The CDR3 DNA follows: TGTGCCAGCAGCCAGACTAGCGGGAGGGGAGGCGAGCAGTACTTC.

The chain couples TRBV7-2 to TRBJ2-2; the D gene is possibly TRBD1 (6 bases). With 5 bases removed from V and 2 bases from J, the gap between germline ends came to 18 bases. CDR1 is SGHTA and CDR2 is FQGNSA in the germline V gene. The CDR3 length is 17 residues. The CDR3 region has the DNA TGTGCCAGCAGCCGAGAACCGGGACACTTAAACACCGGGGAGCTGTTTTTT. Its translation is CASSREPGHLNTGELFF.